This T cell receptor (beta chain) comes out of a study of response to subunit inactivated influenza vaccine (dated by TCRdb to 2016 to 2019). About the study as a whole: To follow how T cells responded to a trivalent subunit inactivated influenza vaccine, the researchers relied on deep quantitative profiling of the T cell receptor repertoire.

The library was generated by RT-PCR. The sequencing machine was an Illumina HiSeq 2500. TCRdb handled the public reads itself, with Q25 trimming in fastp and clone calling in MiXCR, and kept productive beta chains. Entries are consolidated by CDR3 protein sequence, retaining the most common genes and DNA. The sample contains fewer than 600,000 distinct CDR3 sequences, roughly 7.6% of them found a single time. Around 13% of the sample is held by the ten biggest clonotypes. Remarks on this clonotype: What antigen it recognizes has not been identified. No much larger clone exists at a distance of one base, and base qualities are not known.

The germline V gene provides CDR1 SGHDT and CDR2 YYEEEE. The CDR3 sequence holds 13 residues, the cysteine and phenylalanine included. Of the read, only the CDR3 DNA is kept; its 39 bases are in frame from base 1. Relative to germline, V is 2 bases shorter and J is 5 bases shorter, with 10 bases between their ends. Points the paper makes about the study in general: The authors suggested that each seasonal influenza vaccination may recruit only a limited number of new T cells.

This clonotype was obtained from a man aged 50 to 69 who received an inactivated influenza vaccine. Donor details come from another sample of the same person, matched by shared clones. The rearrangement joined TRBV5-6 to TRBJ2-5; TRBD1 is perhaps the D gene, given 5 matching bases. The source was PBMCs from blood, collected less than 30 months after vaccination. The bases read TGTGCCAGCAGCTTCAGGGTTATGGAGACCCAGTACTTC. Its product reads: CASSFRVMETQYF.